The rows below give T cell receptor beta chains drawn from one sample of a study of T-cell reconstitution after alpha-beta-depleted transplantation in children. TCRdb independently ran MiXCR on the PCR reads; one entry per CDR3 protein. The table has hundreds of thousands of distinct CDR3 sequences, about a sixth seen once. The sample in question was PBMCs, mostly from graft donor cells, obtained 360 days after TCRalphabeta/CD19-depleted stem cell transplant. All receptors derive from a male patient between 2 and 10 years old who had a stem cell transplant for acute lymphoblastic leukemia, so the T cells may come from the graft donor. Each CDR3 is given with its conserved first and last residue. D genes are given only for firm matches. The size field is filled for only some rows; it gives once, few, many or a size class.

V gene	clone size	J gene	D gene	CDR3 DNA	CDR3 protein
TRBV7-2	few	TRBJ1-4	-	TGTGCCAGCAGCCCGGGCGCCGTCGAAAAACTGTTTTTT	CASSPGAVEKLFF
TRBV18	few	TRBJ1-2	-	TGTGCCAGCTCACCGTCACACCAGGGGAGTGGCTACACCTTC	CASSPSHQGSGYTF
TRBV15	few	TRBJ2-3	-	TGTGCCACCAGCAGAGATCTAGGGGATACGCAGTATTTT	CATSRDLGDTQYF
TRBV7-8	-	TRBJ2-2	-	TGTGCCAGCAGCTGGTTCGTCCCTACCACCGGGGAGCTGTTTTTT	CASSWFVPTTGELFF
TRBV4-1	many	TRBJ2-1	-	TGCGCCAGCAGCCAATACAGGGAGGTTGAGCAGTTCTTC	CASSQYREVEQFF
TRBV4-1	-	TRBJ2-7	-	TGCGCCAGCAGCCTCACTAGCACCGACGACGAGCAGTACTTC	CASSLTSTDDEQYF
TRBV6-5	-	TRBJ1-4	-	TGTGCCAGCAGTTACCGGGACGTTAATGAAAAACTGTTTTTT	CASSYRDVNEKLFF
TRBV6-6	few	TRBJ1-4	-	TGTGCCAGCAGTTACTCGGTTGAAAAACTGTTTTTT	CASSYSVEKLFF
TRBV19	few	TRBJ2-7	-	TGTGCCAGCATGCCGGGGGACTCCTACGAGCAGTACTTC	CASMPGDSYEQYF
TRBV28	many	TRBJ2-7	-	TGTGCCACCTTATCTGGACTCTACGAGCAGTACTTC	CATLSGLYEQYF
TRBV12-3/TRBV12-4	few	TRBJ2-4	-	TGTGCCAGCAGTCCTGTAGCCAAAAACATTCAGTACTTC	CASSPVAKNIQYF
TRBV7-9	few	TRBJ2-1	TRBD2	TGTGCCAGCAGCCCAATACTAGCGGGAGGGCCGTATGAGCAGTTCTTC	CASSPILAGGPYEQFF
TRBV20-1	-	TRBJ2-3	TRBD2	TGCAGTGGGAAAGCGGGAGGGCCTACAGATACGCAGTATTTT	CSGKAGGPTDTQYF
TRBV4-1	few	TRBJ1-5	-	TGCGCCAGCAGCCAAGGGGGAGGATATCAGCCCCAGCATTTT	CASSQGGGYQPQHF
TRBV5-1	many	TRBJ2-2	TRBD2	TGCGCCAGCAGCTCCACTAGCGGAGCCTCTGGCACCGGGGAGCTGTTTTTT	CASSSTSGASGTGELFF
TRBV7-9	many	TRBJ2-7	-	TGTGCCAGCAGCTTAGGTTGGACCGCTTCCTACGAGCAGTACTTC	CASSLGWTASYEQYF
TRBV7-2	few	TRBJ2-7	-	TGTGCCAGCAGCTTAGCGCCCTGGGGGGTAACCTACGAGCAGTACTTC	CASSLAPWGVTYEQYF
TRBV4-3	-	TRBJ2-7	TRBD2	TGCGCCAGCAGCCAAGTGTGGAGACTAGCGGGAGGGGGCGAGCAGTACTTC	CASSQVWRLAGGGEQYF
TRBV12-3/TRBV12-4	many	TRBJ1-2	-	TGTGCCAGCAGTTCTAATAAACTTGGCGCCACCTTC	CASSSNKLGATF
TRBV4-1	-	TRBJ2-7	-	TGCGCCAGCAGCCTCGACGTATTCTACGAGCAGTACTTC	CASSLDVFYEQYF
TRBV28	few	TRBJ2-3	-	TGTGCCAGCAGTTTGTTTACAAGGGGGACAGATACGCAGTATTTT	CASSLFTRGTDTQYF
TRBV5-5	-	TRBJ2-3	TRBD2	TGTGCCAGCAGCTTGTTCGGGACTAGTCCAGATACGCAGTATTTT	CASSLFGTSPDTQYF
TRBV4-1	-	TRBJ2-6	-	TGCGCCAGCAGCGGCGTCGACTCTGGGGCCAACGTCCTGACTTTC	CASSGVDSGANVLTF
TRBV19	-	TRBJ2-5	-	TGTGCCAGTAGTATCAACAACAACCAAGAGACCCAGTACTTC	CASSINNNQETQYF
TRBV7-9	-	TRBJ2-5	TRBD1	TGTGCCAGCAGCATCCGACAGGGAGTCCAAGAGACCCAGTACTTC	CASSIRQGVQETQYF
TRBV6-5	many	TRBJ2-7	-	TGTGCCAGCAGTTTAGGGGGGCACTACGAGCAGTACTTC	CASSLGGHYEQYF
TRBV7-9	-	TRBJ2-7	-	TGTGCCAGCACCCTGGTGGTAGCCGACGAGCAGTACTTC	CASTLVVADEQYF
TRBV20-1	-	TRBJ2-5	-	TGCAGTGCCAGCCCGGTAATAAAGACCCAGTACTTC	CSASPVIKTQYF
TRBV20-1	-	TRBJ2-7	-	TGCAGTGCCCCGAGGGGGGACGGATCCTACGAGCAGTACTTC	CSAPRGDGSYEQYF
TRBV3-1	many	TRBJ1-2	TRBD1	TGTGCCAGCAGCCAACTCCGGGACAGGGTTTGGTATGGCTACACCTTC	CASSQLRDRVWYGYTF
TRBV12-3/TRBV12-4	-	TRBJ2-1	-	TGTGCCAGCTCAAATGGGGAGCAGTTCTTC	CASSNGEQFF
TRBV20-1	many	TRBJ2-7	-	TGCAGTGCTAGAGATCGACTAGCCTACGAGCAGTACTTC	CSARDRLAYEQYF
TRBV4-1	-	TRBJ2-5	TRBD2	TGCGCCAGCAGCCAAGGTTGGCTAGCGGATGAAGAGACCCAGTACTTC	CASSQGWLADEETQYF
TRBV27	few	TRBJ2-5	-	TGTGCCAGCAGTCGTCTGGTTCGGGGGCAAGAGACCCAGTACTTC	CASSRLVRGQETQYF
TRBV7-9	many	TRBJ1-1	-	TGTGCCAGCAGCCCATCGACAGGACACCTTGAAGCTTTCTTT	CASSPSTGHLEAFF
TRBV5-6	-	TRBJ2-5	-	TGTGCCAGCAGCTTGGGGGTGAGGCTAGTAGAGAACCAAGAGACCCAGTACTTC	CASSLGVRLVENQETQYF
TRBV5-1	-	TRBJ1-4	-	TGCGCCAGCAGCGACGGTCCGGCTAATGAAAAACTGTTTTTT	CASSDGPANEKLFF
TRBV6-2/TRBV6-3	few	TRBJ1-3	-	TGTGCCAGCAGCTCCCTCGGATGGCCCGTCCTCTCTGGAAACACCATATATTTT	CASSSLGWPVLSGNTIYF
TRBV29-1	few	TRBJ2-2	-	TGCAGCGTTGGGACACGGAACACCGGGGAGCTGTTTTTT	CSVGTRNTGELFF
TRBV12-3/TRBV12-4	many	TRBJ2-7	-	TGTGCCAGCAGTTTAGGTCCCGTCTACGAGCAGTACTTC	CASSLGPVYEQYF
TRBV20-1	few	TRBJ2-1	TRBD1	TGCAGTGCTAGAGCCCAGGGGCAGGGGGCTAGGAATGAGCAGTTCTTC	CSARAQGQGARNEQFF
TRBV12-3/TRBV12-4	few	TRBJ2-1	-	TGTGCCAGCACGTCCTTTGGGGGAGCCTACAATGAGCAGTTCTTC	CASTSFGGAYNEQFF
TRBV5-1	many	TRBJ2-2	TRBD1	TGCGCCAGCAGCTTGGCCGACAGGGGGAACACCGGGGAGCTGTTTTTT	CASSLADRGNTGELFF
TRBV28	few	TRBJ2-3	-	TGTGCCAGCAGTTTGAGGAGTGGTGAGGTCCCTCCGAGCACAGATACGCAGTATTTT	CASSLRSGEVPPSTDTQYF
TRBV18	once	TRBJ2-5	-	TGTGCCAGCTCACCACAAGCTAGACAAGAGACCCAGTACTTC	CASSPQARQETQYF